This is a list of T cell receptor beta chains from one sample in a study of T cells in Graves' hyperthyroidism and ophthalmopathy. Using its own MiXCR run on the multiplex PCR reads, TCRdb lists one record per CDR3 protein. The sample shows around 100,000 distinct CDR3 sequences, approximately 50% of them seen only once. Sequencing was carried out using blood. The receptor source for this set is a middle-aged man with Graves' hyperthyroidism. The CDR3 runs from the conserved cysteine through the conserved F or W. The order of the fields is V gene, J gene, D gene, clone size, CDR3 protein, CDR3 DNA. The D gene is left open where the match is weak. Rows give clone size only sometimes, using once, few, many, or a class for an expanded clone.

>TRBV4-1|TRBJ2-7|TRBD1|many
CASSQGWGGRGQVEQYF
TGCGCCAGCAGCCAAGGGTGGGGAGGCAGGGGGCAGGTTGAGCAGTACTTC
>TRBV7-8|TRBJ2-5|.|many
CASSFGSEETQYF
TGTGCCAGCAGCTTTGGCTCGGAAGAGACCCAGTACTTC
>TRBV7-2|TRBJ2-6|.|.
CASSLAQGNYVLTF
TGTGCCAGCAGCTTAGCGCAGGGGAACTACGTCCTGACTTTC
>TRBV7-9|TRBJ2-5|TRBD1|.
CASSPDRGPQRDQYF
TGTGCCAGCAGTCCAGACAGGGGGCCGCAACGGGACCAGTACTTC
>TRBV6-4|TRBJ2-7|TRBD2|.
CASVTSGHEQYF
TGTGCCAGCGTGACTAGCGGACACGAGCAGTACTTC
>TRBV6-6|TRBJ1-2|.|few
CASNGGRPIGGGYTF
TGTGCCAGCAACGGGGGACGGCCCATAGGGGGTGGCTACACCTTC
>TRBV5-5|TRBJ2-6|.|.
CASSKKQGANVLTF
TGTGCCAGCAGCAAAAAACAGGGGGCCAACGTCCTGACTTTC
>TRBV6-2/TRBV6-3|TRBJ2-7|TRBD1|many
CASSSRQGSEQYF
TGTGCCAGCAGTTCTCGACAGGGGAGCGAGCAGTACTTC
>TRBV15|TRBJ1-1|TRBD1|.
CATSSRQGDTEAFF
TGTGCCACCAGCAGCCGACAGGGGGACACTGAAGCTTTCTTT
>TRBV19|TRBJ1-5|TRBD1|many
CASSTPGQPNQPQHF
TGTGCCAGTAGTACTCCGGGACAGCCCAATCAGCCCCAGCATTTT
>TRBV15|TRBJ1-1|.|many
CATSGYPGDTEAFF
TGTGCCACCAGCGGATATCCAGGGGACACTGAAGCTTTCTTT
>TRBV12-3/TRBV12-4|TRBJ1-5|TRBD1|many
CASRDRGSNQPQHF
TGTGCCAGTCGGGACAGGGGCAGCAATCAGCCCCAGCATTTT
>TRBV5-1|TRBJ1-6|.|many
CASSLGSQQGSPLHF
TGCGCCAGCAGCCTCGGTTCCCAGCAGGGTTCACCCCTCCACTTT
>TRBV13|TRBJ2-1|.|few
CASSLGLAFGDTSYNEQFF
TGTGCCAGCAGCTTAGGTTTAGCGTTCGGGGATACCTCCTACAATGAGCAGTTCTTC
>TRBV9|TRBJ1-3|.|many
CASSVEAGNTIYF
TGTGCCAGCAGCGTAGAGGCTGGAAACACCATATATTTT
>TRBV29-1|TRBJ2-3|.|.
CSVEALQGGSTDTQYF
TGCAGCGTTGAAGCCCTGCAGGGGGGGAGCACAGATACGCAGTATTTT
>TRBV20-1|TRBJ1-5|.|many
CSATRDTSRPQHF
TGCAGTGCTACCCGGGACACTTCACGGCCCCAGCATTTT
>TRBV5-1|TRBJ1-1|TRBD1|many
CASSLWTGASSIEAFF
TGCGCCAGCAGCTTGTGGACAGGGGCCTCCTCCATTGAAGCTTTCTTT
>TRBV7-8|TRBJ2-3|TRBD2|.
CASSLGLALTDTQYF
TGTGCCAGCAGCTTAGGACTAGCTCTTACAGATACGCAGTATTTT
>TRBV5-4|TRBJ2-1|TRBD2|many
CASSLSSGSSEQFF
TGTGCCAGCAGCTTGTCTAGCGGGTCGTCAGAGCAGTTCTTC
>TRBV12-3/TRBV12-4|TRBJ2-5|.|.
CASRAGLGGETQYF
TGTGCCAGCAGGGCGGGACTTGGAGGCGAGACCCAGTACTTC
>TRBV4-1|TRBJ2-5|TRBD2|many
CASSQAAGGTRETQYF
TGCGCCAGCAGCCAAGCTGCGGGGGGGACGAGAGAGACCCAGTACTTC
>TRBV5-1|TRBJ1-6|.|many
CASSPPGRNSPLHF
TGCGCCAGCAGCCCCCCAGGGCGGAATTCACCCCTCCACTTT
>TRBV20-1|TRBJ1-5|.|.
CSARDILAGMYQPQHF
TGCAGTGCTAGAGATATCCTAGCGGGAATGTATCAGCCCCAGCATTTT
>TRBV6-2/TRBV6-3|TRBJ2-3|.|many
CASSYPRVDTQYF
TGTGCCAGCAGTTACCCTCGGGTGGATACGCAGTATTTT
>TRBV20-1|TRBJ1-5|.|many
CSPLPGRGKGQPQHF
TGCAGTCCCCTACCGGGCAGGGGAAAAGGGCAGCCCCAGCATTTT
>TRBV5-6|TRBJ2-1|.|.
CAGSLVYNLRTNEQFF
TGTGCCGGCAGCTTGGTATATAACCTAAGAACCAATGAGCAGTTCTTC
>TRBV11-3|TRBJ2-7|.|many
CASSLAPGARHEQYF
TGTGCCAGCAGCTTAGCTCCGGGGGCGAGACACGAGCAGTACTTC
>TRBV11-2|TRBJ1-5|.|many
CASSLEREGQPQHF
TGTGCCAGCAGCTTAGAGAGGGAAGGTCAGCCCCAGCATTTT
>TRBV2|TRBJ2-3|TRBD1|.
CASSEPGTGTDTQYF
TGTGCCAGCAGCGAACCGGGGACAGGGACAGATACGCAGTATTTT
>TRBV28|TRBJ2-1|TRBD2|.
CASSPGLAGKHNEQFF
TGTGCCAGCAGTCCCGGACTAGCGGGTAAACACAATGAGCAGTTCTTC
>TRBV5-8|TRBJ2-1|.|many
CASSQDYNSYNEQFF
TGTGCCAGCAGCCAGGACTACAACTCCTACAATGAGCAGTTCTTC
>TRBV2|TRBJ1-5|TRBD1|.
CAKTGDQPQHF
TGTGCCAAGACAGGGGATCAGCCCCAGCATTTT
>TRBV11-2|TRBJ1-2|TRBD1|.
CAKMLRCAGGRYTF
TGTGCCAAGATGCTTAGATGTGCAGGGGGACGCTACACCTTC
>TRBV20-1|TRBJ2-1|TRBD1|many
CSARDGTVYYNEQFF
TGCAGTGCTAGAGATGGGACAGTGTACTACAATGAGCAGTTCTTC
>TRBV7-9|TRBJ2-5|.|many
CASSSQETQYF
TGTGCCAGCAGCTCTCAAGAGACCCAGTACTTC
>TRBV28|TRBJ1-2|TRBD1|few
CASRTGGEGYTF
TGTGCCAGCAGAACAGGGGGAGAGGGCTACACCTTC
>TRBV20-1|TRBJ2-5|.|.
CSATRGETQYF
TGCAGTGCTACCCGGGGGGAGACCCAGTACTTC
>TRBV29-1|TRBJ2-1|.|many
CSGAGSSSYNEQFF
TGCAGCGGGGCCGGCAGTAGCTCCTACAATGAGCAGTTCTTC
>TRBV2|TRBJ1-2|.|.
CASSEGRYGYTF
TGTGCCAGCAGTGAGGGGCGGTATGGCTACACCTTC
>TRBV12-3/TRBV12-4|TRBJ1-1|.|.
CASVLGTLSTEAFF
TGTGCCAGCGTCTTGGGGACACTGAGCACTGAAGCTTTCTTT
>TRBV7-9|TRBJ1-1|.|many
CANGRTGTEAFF
TGTGCCAACGGACGAACGGGAACTGAAGCTTTCTTT
>TRBV20-1|TRBJ2-7|TRBD1|once
CSARDTPGTGSYEQYF
TGCAGTGCTAGAGATACTCCCGGGACAGGCTCCTACGAGCAGTACTTC
>TRBV20-1|TRBJ2-1|.|many
CSANNPGTRTMNEQFF
TGCAGTGCTAACAATCCCGGGACACGAACTATGAATGAGCAGTTCTTC
>TRBV20-1|TRBJ2-1|TRBD2|many
CSGQPGLAGADEQFF
TGCAGTGGGCAGCCGGGACTAGCGGGAGCCGATGAGCAGTTCTTC
>TRBV9|TRBJ2-1|TRBD1|once
CVSSAGQGYNEQSF
TGTGTCAGCAGCGCCGGACAGGGCTACAATGAGCAGTCCTTC
>TRBV6-1|TRBJ2-1|.|many
CASSERLYNEQFF
TGTGCCAGCAGTGAGCGGCTGTACAATGAGCAGTTCTTC
>TRBV5-6|TRBJ1-4|.|many
CASSSGPLNEKLFF
TGTGCCAGCAGCAGTGGACCGCTTAATGAAAAACTGTTTTTT
>TRBV7-8|TRBJ2-7|TRBD1|.
CASSFRDRGGYEQYF
TGTGCCAGCAGCTTCCGGGACAGGGGGGGTTACGAGCAGTACTTC
>TRBV7-2|TRBJ1-2|TRBD1|many
CASTLRGQGSDYTF
TGTGCCAGCACCCTACGGGGACAGGGGTCTGATTACACCTTC
>TRBV12-3/TRBV12-4|TRBJ2-7|.|many
CASAPPDFYEQYF
TGTGCCAGTGCACCCCCAGATTTCTACGAGCAGTACTTC
>TRBV7-2|TRBJ2-1|.|.
CASSLTGNTEAFQFF
TGTGCCAGCAGCCTTACAGGGAACACTGAAGCTTTTCAGTTCTTC
>TRBV6-5|TRBJ1-5|.|few
CASSLMGGDQPQHF
TGTGCCAGCAGTTTAATGGGGGGGGATCAGCCCCAGCATTTT